This T cell receptor (beta chain) was observed in a study of T cells after yellow fever vaccination. As for this clonotype: Its target is unknown.

Findings and limits, study-wide: Reappearing after the booster were most of the clones from primary vaccination (around 96% CD4, approximately 88% CD8). The CD4 and CD8 compartments had a small share of their clonotypes in common. A faster peak, day 5 versus 15, was reached by the weaker secondary response.

UMIs were added to TCR cDNA along with a universal primer site when it was made by 5'RACE template switching. TCRdb recomputed calls from the 5' RACE reads with MiXCR, one row per CDR3 protein. The sample consists of approximately 510,000 distinct CDR3 sequences, around a fifth of them appearing once. The CDR3 sequence is 14 residues long. CDR1 and CDR2 from the germline V gene are LGHDT and YNNKEL (reference sequence). The ends were cut back, 4 bases at V and 8 bases at J, with 14 bases in the middle. The chain couples TRBV3-1 to TRBJ1-4; possible D gene TRBD1, 5 bases. The clonotype was recovered from a man between 18 and 29 years old who received the YFV17D yellow fever vaccine. The sample here was PBMCs, taken about 21 days after the first yellow fever vaccination. This CDR3 is CASSPSGAGEKLFF. The CDR3 DNA sequence: TGTGCCAGCAGCCCCAGTGGGGCGGGCGAAAAACTGTTTTTT.